This T cell receptor beta chain was sequenced for a study of T cells in Graves' hyperthyroidism and ophthalmopathy. Study-wide context: Initial diagnosis, before any treatment, was when peripheral blood was collected. Study-wide results and caveats: The model's output predicted ophthalmopathy at a median of roughly 6.9 months prior to onset. A 13 V-J signature model discriminated ophthalmopathy versus stable hyperthyroidism.

The germline CDR1 and CDR2 sequences are MDHEN and SYDVKM. Deletions cut 3 bases from V and 2 bases from J, with 9 bases between. The CDR3 length is 14 residues. On the basis of clinical symptoms, serum thyroxine and TRAb, thyroid ultrasound and orbital computed tomography, diagnoses were made. Comments on this clonotype: Antigen: not known.

The TCR beta CDR3 regions underwent amplification using RNA transcripts as the source. HTBI primers were the set used in a first-round RT-PCR of the TCR CDR3. TCRdb reprocessed the multiplex PCR reads with MiXCR, giving one entry per CDR3 protein. The sample has hundreds of thousands of distinct CDR3 sequences; roughly 14% are singletons. Sequencing used blood. The V call is TRBV28, the J call TRBJ2-3; D call uncertain. The sequence came from a woman in her forties with Graves' ophthalmopathy. The DNA of the CDR3 is TGTGCCAGCAGTTTCACGAAACCCACAGATACGCAGTATTTT. Translating it yields CASSFTKPTDTQYF.